This entry features one T cell receptor (beta chain) sequence. The antigen is not known. The sample comes from a study of cytomegalovirus exposure and HLA in healthy donors. Background on the study: An analysis done earlier identified more than 90 million unique TCR beta sequences from around 180 million T cells. Study results and limitations: A list of approximately 150 TCR beta chains associated with cytomegalovirus was given. Both high specificity and high sensitivity reportedly marked the classifier's diagnosis of cytomegalovirus status.

V shed 4 bases and J 5 bases; nucleotides not matched to a gene: 6. In germline, CDR1 is SGHRS, CDR2 YFSETQ. The CDR3 spans 16 residues. In the PCR, 60 Vbeta and 13 Jbeta primers were used. Data came from immunoSEQ multiplex PCR; TCRdb stores just in-frame clones and leaves some out. This table has about 180,000 clones, around four fifths appearing once. The sequenced sample consisted of PBMCs. This clonotype originated in a man aged 30 to 39 in good health and CMV-seronegative. The rearrangement links TRBV5-1 to TRBJ2-2; TRBD2 matches at 12 bases. In nucleotides, the CDR3 is TGCGCCAGCAGCGTTCTAGCGGGAGGGGATACCGGGGAGCTGTTTTTT. This encodes CASSVLAGGDTGELFF.